This T cell receptor (beta chain) is from a study of T cells in Graves' hyperthyroidism and ophthalmopathy. Amplification yielded TCR beta CDR3 regions, with RNA transcripts as the source. The study used the HTBI primer set for a first-round RT-PCR of the TCR CDR3. TCRdb re-derived calls from the multiplex PCR reads in MiXCR, one entry per CDR3 protein. The sample consists of nearly 250,000 distinct CDR3 sequences, over 15% of them appearing once. Trimming removed 4 bases from V and 7 bases from J, with 26 bases in between. Germline lookup yields CDR1 SGHAT and CDR2 FQDESV (reference sequence). The CDR3 is made up of 18 amino acids.

This receptor was taken from a woman between 18 and 30 years old with Graves' ophthalmopathy. The specimen was blood. V and J are TRBV11-1 and TRBJ2-1, with D perhaps being TRBD1 or TRBD2 (8 bases each). The CDR3, as DNA: TGTGCCAGCAGCTCAGGACAGGGAGGGACTAGTTCATTGAATGAGCAGTTCTTC. Translated, it gives CASSSGQGGTSSLNEQFF.